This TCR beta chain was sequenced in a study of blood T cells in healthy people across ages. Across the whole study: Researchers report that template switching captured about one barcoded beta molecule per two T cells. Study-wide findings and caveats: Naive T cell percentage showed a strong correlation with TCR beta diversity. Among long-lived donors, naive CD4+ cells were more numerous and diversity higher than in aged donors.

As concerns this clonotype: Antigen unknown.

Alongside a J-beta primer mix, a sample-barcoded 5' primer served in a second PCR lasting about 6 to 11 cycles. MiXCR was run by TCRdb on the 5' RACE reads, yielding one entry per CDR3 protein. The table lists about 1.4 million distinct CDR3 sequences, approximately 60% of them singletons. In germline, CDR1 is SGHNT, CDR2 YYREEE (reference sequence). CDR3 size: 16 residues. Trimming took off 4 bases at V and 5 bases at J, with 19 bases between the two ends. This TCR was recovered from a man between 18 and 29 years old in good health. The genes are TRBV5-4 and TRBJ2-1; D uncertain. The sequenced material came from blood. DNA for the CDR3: TGTGCCAGCAGCCCGCCCGGAGCGAGGCGGAACAATGAGCAGTTCTTC. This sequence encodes CASSPPGARRNNEQFF. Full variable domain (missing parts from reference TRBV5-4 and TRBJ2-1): ETGVTQSPTHLIKTRGQQVTLRCSSQSGHNTVSWYQQALGQGPQFIFQYYREEENGRGNFPPRFSGLQFPNYSSELNVNALELDDSALYLCASSPPGARRNNEQFFGPGTRLTVL.